The rows below give T cell receptor beta chains drawn from one sample of a study of CXCR3-negative and CXCR3-positive naive CD8 T cells. TCRdb derives one entry per CDR3 protein from the 5' RACE reads, leaving out DNA. This repertoire includes 70,000 to 95,000 distinct CDR3 sequences. The sample consisted of naive CXCR3- CD8+ T cells from blood. Source of these receptors: a human donor in good health. Some clones in this sample may be carry-over from other donors' samples. CDR3s include the opening cysteine and the closing phenylalanine or tryptophan.

CDR3 protein | J gene | V gene
CASSHRTGRGTQYF | TRBJ2-3 | TRBV7-6
CSVEIEPYEQYF | TRBJ2-7 | TRBV29-1
CASSWGLAPEQYF | TRBJ2-7 | TRBV5-5
CASAGGRGNTDTQYF | TRBJ2-3 | TRBV2
CASNKQGAASDEQYF | TRBJ2-7 | TRBV28
CASSPLVGVGSYEQYF | TRBJ2-7 | TRBV5-1
CSARVPASTDTQYF | TRBJ2-3 | TRBV20-1
CASSFGDRGQETQYF | TRBJ2-5 | TRBV28
CSVEPDGGYNEQFF | TRBJ2-1 | TRBV29-1
CASSLPIRENTGELFF | TRBJ2-2 | TRBV7-9
CASSESATGDNEQFF | TRBJ2-1 | TRBV9
CASCGAKTPFSSYNEQFF | TRBJ2-1 | TRBV2
CASSPPRTGVGEQFF | TRBJ2-1 | TRBV12-3/TRBV12-4
CASGEDKFTDTQYF | TRBJ2-3 | TRBV6-6
CASSQTRQGDGELFF | TRBJ2-2 | TRBV4-1
CSARSRTSFEQYF | TRBJ2-7 | TRBV20-1
CASSPVLSTSYEQYF | TRBJ2-7 | TRBV9
CSVEEAGPSSYEQYF | TRBJ2-7 | TRBV29-1
CSVEDGTGGYEQYF | TRBJ2-7 | TRBV29-1
CASVVGTGDTEAFF | TRBJ1-1 | TRBV5-1
CASSPSGPGDTEAFF | TRBJ1-1 | TRBV9
CASSWGPTYEQYF | TRBJ2-7 | TRBV5-5
CASNHMVKFPGFF | TRBJ2-1 | TRBV6-2/TRBV6-3
CASSAEPGQDYSNQPQHF | TRBJ1-5 | TRBV19
CASSLGLVYRGFGNTIYF | TRBJ1-3 | TRBV12-3/TRBV12-4
CASSGGQGDNGELFF | TRBJ2-2 | TRBV5-1
CASSPGPSADTQYF | TRBJ2-3 | TRBV5-6
CATSGDRDTIKNIQYF | TRBJ2-4 | TRBV15
CASSLAGRKTLNTGELFF | TRBJ2-2 | TRBV28